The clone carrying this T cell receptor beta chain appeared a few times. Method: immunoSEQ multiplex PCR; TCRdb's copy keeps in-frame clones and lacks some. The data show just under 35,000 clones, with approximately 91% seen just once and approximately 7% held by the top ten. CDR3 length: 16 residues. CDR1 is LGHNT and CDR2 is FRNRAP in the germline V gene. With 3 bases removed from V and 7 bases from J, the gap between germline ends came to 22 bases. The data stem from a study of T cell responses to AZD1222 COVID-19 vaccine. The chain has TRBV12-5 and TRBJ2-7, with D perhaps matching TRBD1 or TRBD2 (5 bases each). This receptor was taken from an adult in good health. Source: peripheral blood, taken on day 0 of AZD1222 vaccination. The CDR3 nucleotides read TGTGCTAGTGGTTTACGGACCGGGACCCGGATTTATGAGCAGTACTTC. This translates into CASGLRTGTRIYEQYF.